The clone carrying this T cell receptor (beta chain) has just a few counts. Sequenced by immunoSEQ multiplex PCR; TCRdb stores in-frame clones only, minus some. Of hundreds of thousands of clones listed, about 84% are singletons. Residents of approximately 25 US areas, aged roughly 18 to 89 years, made up the participants. Categorization into cohorts depended on clinical history that participants reported. The V end was cut by 4 bases, the J end by 1 base, with 8 bases between. Germline values: CDR1 SGHRS, CDR2 YFSETQ. The CDR3 loop spans 13 amino acids. This sample was included in a study of blood T cell repertoires in COVID-19. Looking at the study overall: Whether acute or convalescent, the COVID-19 samples came from the United States, Italy and Spain.

The source material was PBMCs or T cells enriched from blood (not recorded which). The V call is TRBV5-1, the J call TRBJ1-2; D might be TRBD1 (6 bases). The clonotype originates from a man aged 30-40 years with acute COVID-19. The CDR3 DNA follows: TGCGCCAGCAGCGCGGACAGTAACTATGGCTACACCTTC. Translated: CASSADSNYGYTF.